In its sample, the clone carrying this T cell receptor (beta chain) was seen a few times. This sample was taken from a study of early stage breast cancer tumors. Germline lookup yields CDR1 LNHDA and CDR2 SQIVND (reference sequence). This CDR3 region has 12 residues. After removal of 3 bases from V and 9 bases from J, the junction contained 2 bases not matched to a gene. Data came from immunoSEQ multiplex PCR; TCRdb stores just in-frame clones and leaves some out. Of more than 7,500 clones listed, about two thirds are singletons. Specimen: normal breast tissue next to the tumor. The receptor was derived from a person in their sixties with breast cancer. This chain links TRBV19 with TRBJ2-1; 7 bases line up with TRBD2. The CDR3 sequence: CASSIGGSEQFF. The CDR3 nucleotides read TGTGCCAGTAGTATTGGCGGGAGTGAGCAGTTCTTC.